This T cell receptor beta chain was obtained from a study of T cell changes during pregnancy in multiple sclerosis. This CDR3 is 18 amino acids long. Looked up from germline, CDR1 is SGHTA and CDR2 is FQGTGA. V trimming: 3 bases; J trimming: 4 bases; junction bases outside the gene matches: 11. Sequencing used immunoSEQ multiplex PCR; TCRdb keeps in-frame clones, though not all of them. The table records fewer than 50,000 clones, roughly 89% of them present only once. This receptor was identified in a female donor with multiple sclerosis, enrolled in a pregnancy study. The sample in question was CD4+ T cells from peripheral blood mononuclear cells, obtained in the first trimester of pregnancy. This chain connects TRBV7-3 to TRBJ2-1; TRBD2 matches 11 bases. The CDR3 here is CASSLTGTSGRGYNEQFF. The CDR3, as DNA: TGTGCCAGCAGCTTGACCGGGACTAGCGGCCGAGGGTACAATGAGCAGTTCTTC.